This paragraph reports one TCR beta chain. Antigen specificity is unknown. Unique molecular identifiers were built into the TCR beta cDNA libraries. TCRdb re-called the PCR reads with MiXCR, one entry per CDR3 protein. The sample records 380,000 or so distinct CDR3 sequences, approximately 33% being singletons. The data belong to a study of post-analysis software for immune sequencing data. Points from the study as a whole: About 5 TRBV segments occurring more often in patients than controls included TRBV5-6, TRBV5-1 and TRBV20-1. Samples prepared in the same batch strongly co-clustered by F measure.

Germline assignment: CDR1 DFQATT and CDR2 SNEGSKA (reference sequence). Trimming stripped 6 bases from V and 2 bases from J, with 8 bases between. The CDR3 has 12 amino acids. The source material was blood. This sequence originates from a girl aged 10 to 17 with multiple sclerosis. The chain joins TRBV20-1 to TRBJ2-1; tentatively, D is TRBD1 or TRBD2 (5 bases each). This CDR3 is CSAVGAYNEQFF. In nucleotides, the CDR3 is TGCAGTGCAGTGGGGGCCTACAATGAGCAGTTCTTC.